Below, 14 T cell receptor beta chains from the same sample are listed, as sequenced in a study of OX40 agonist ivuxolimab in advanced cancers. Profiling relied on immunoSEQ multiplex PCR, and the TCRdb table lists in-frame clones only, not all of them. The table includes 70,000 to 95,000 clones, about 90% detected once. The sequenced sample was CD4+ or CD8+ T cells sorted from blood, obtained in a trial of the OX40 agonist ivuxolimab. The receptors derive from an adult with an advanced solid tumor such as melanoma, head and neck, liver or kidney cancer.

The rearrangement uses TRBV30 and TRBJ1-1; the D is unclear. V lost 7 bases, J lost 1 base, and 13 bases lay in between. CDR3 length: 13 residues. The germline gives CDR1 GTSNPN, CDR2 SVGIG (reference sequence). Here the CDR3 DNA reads TGTGCCTCTTCCGGAGCAGCGAACACTGAAGCTTTCTTT. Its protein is CASSGAANTEAFF.

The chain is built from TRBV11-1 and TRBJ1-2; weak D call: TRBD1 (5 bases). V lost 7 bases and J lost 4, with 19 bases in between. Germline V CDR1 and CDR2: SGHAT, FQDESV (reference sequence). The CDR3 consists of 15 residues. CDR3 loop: CASNRSRGWAYGYTF. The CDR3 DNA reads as TGTGCCAGCAACCGAAGTAGGGGTTGGGCCTATGGCTACACCTTC.

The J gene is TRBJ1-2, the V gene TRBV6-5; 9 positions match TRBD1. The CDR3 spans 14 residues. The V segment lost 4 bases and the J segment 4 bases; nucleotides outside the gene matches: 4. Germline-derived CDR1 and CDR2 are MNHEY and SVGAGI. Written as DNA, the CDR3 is TGTGCCAGCAGTTTAAGGGACAGGGCCTATGGCTACACCTTC. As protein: CASSLRDRAYGYTF.

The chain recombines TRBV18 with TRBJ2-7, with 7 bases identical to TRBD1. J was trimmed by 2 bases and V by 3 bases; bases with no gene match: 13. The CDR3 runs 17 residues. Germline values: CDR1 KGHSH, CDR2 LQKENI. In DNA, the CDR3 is TGTGCCAGCTCACCGCAATATACAGGGGATGTGCCCTACGAGCAGTACTTC. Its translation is CASSPQYTGDVPYEQYF. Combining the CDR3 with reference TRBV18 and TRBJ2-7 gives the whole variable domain NAGVMQNPRHLVRRRGQEARLRCSPMKGHSHVYWYRQLPEEGLKFMVYLQKENIIDESGMPKERFSAEFPKEGPSILRIQQVVRGDSAAYFCASSPQYTGDVPYEQYFGPGTRLTVT.

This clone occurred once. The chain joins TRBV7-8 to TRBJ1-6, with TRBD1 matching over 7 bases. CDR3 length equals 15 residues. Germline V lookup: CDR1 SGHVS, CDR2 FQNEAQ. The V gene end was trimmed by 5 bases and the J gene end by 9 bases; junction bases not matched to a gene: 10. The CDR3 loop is CASSPLTGTSSPLHF. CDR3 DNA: TGTGCCAGCAGCCCCCTGACAGGGACGAGTTCACCCCTCCACTTT.

CDR3 amino acids: CSARLSDTQYF. CDR3 in DNA: TGCAGTGCTCGACTCTCAGATACGCAGTATTTT. The rearrangement links TRBV20-1 to TRBJ2-3; D remains unclear. V shed 5 bases and J shed 4 bases, with 7 bases lying between them. Germline CDR1 reads DFQATT; CDR2 reads SNEGSKA (reference sequence). The CDR3 has 11 residues.

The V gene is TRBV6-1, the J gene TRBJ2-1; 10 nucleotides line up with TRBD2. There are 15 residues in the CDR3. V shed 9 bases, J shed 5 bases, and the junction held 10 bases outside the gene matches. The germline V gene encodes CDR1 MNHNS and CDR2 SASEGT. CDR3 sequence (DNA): TGTGCCAGTCTCCTTTTTAGCGGGGGGAACAATGAGCAGTTCTTC. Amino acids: CASLLFSGGNNEQFF.

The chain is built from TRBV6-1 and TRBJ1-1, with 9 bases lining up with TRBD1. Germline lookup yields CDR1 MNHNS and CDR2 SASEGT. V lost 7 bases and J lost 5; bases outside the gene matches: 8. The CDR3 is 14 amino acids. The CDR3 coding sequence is TGTGCCAGCACCTTACAGGGGGCAGGGACTGAAGCTTTCTTT. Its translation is CASTLQGAGTEAFF.

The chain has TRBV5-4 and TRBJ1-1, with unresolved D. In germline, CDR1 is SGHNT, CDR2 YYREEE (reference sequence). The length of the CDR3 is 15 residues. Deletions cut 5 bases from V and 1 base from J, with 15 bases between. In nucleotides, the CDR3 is TGTGCCAGCAGGCTAGGGTTGACCCAGAACACTGAAGCTTTCTTT. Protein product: CASRLGLTQNTEAFF.

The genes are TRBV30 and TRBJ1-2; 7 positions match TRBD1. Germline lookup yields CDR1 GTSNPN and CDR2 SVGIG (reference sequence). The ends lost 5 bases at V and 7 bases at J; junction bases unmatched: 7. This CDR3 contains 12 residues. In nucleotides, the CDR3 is TGTGCCTGGGCAGGGGGGTTCAGTGGCTACACCTTC. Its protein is CAWAGGFSGYTF.

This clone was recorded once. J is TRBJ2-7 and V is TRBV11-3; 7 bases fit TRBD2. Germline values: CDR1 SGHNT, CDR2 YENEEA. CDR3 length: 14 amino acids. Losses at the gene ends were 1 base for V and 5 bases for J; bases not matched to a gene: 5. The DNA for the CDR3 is TGTGCCAGCAGCTTAGGGGAGGGGTTCCACGAGCAGTACTTC. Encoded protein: CASSLGEGFHEQYF.

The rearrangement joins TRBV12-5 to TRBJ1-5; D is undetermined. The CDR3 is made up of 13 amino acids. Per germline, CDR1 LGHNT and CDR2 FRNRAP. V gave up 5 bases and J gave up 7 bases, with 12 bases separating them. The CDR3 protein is CASGIPPEQPQHF. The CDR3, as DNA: TGTGCTAGTGGTATTCCCCCGGAACAGCCCCAGCATTTT.

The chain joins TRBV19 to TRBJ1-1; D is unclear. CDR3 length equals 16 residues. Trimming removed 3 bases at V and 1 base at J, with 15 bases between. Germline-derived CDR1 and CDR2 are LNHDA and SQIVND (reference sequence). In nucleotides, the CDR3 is TGTGCCAGTAGTATGGGCGCGAGGCAGACGAACACTGAAGCTTTCTTT. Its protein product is CASSMGARQTNTEAFF.

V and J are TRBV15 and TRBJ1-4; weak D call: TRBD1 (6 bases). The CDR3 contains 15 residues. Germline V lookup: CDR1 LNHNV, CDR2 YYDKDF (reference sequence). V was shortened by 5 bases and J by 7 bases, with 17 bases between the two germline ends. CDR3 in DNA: TGTGCCACCAGCCAAAGAGGGGGGGCCGGTGAAAAACTGTTTTTT. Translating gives CATSQRGGAGEKLFF.